This record looks at one T cell receptor (beta chain) sequence and its context. Its cognate antigen is unknown. CDR1 and CDR2 (germline): LGHDT, YNNKEL (reference sequence). V was shortened by 7 bases and J by 0 bases, with 12 bases between the two germline ends. The CDR3 totals 14 residues. The data stem from a study of Graves' ophthalmopathy and Graves' hyperthyroidism. General study results and limits: Clonotypes were expanded in thyroid at above 0.001 frequency, and most also appeared in blood.

Scientists amplified the TCR beta CDR3 regions from RNA transcripts. RT-PCR was first run with HTBI primers, then multiplex PCR in a second round. TCRdb re-called the multiplex PCR reads with MiXCR, one entry per CDR3 protein. The sample contains around 470,000 distinct CDR3 sequences, roughly 14% of which appear only once. Material for sequencing was blood. V and J are TRBV3-1 and TRBJ1-1, with D perhaps TRBD1 (6 bases). The origin of this receptor is a woman aged 30 to 39 with Graves' ophthalmopathy. The CDR3 coding sequence is TGTGCCAGCATCCCTACAGGGTTGAACACTGAAGCTTTCTTT. As protein: CASIPTGLNTEAFF.